Presented here are 5 T cell receptor beta chains from one specimen sequenced in a study of Graves' ophthalmopathy and Graves' hyperthyroidism. Amplification from RNA transcripts yielded the TCR beta CDR3 regions. Second-round multiplex PCR came after first-round RT-PCR with HTBI primers. TCRdb passed the multiplex PCR reads through MiXCR, listing each CDR3 protein once. The repertoire includes approximately 500,000 distinct CDR3 sequences, around 15% of them detected once, and 9.5% to 10% sits in the top ten. Material for sequencing was blood. These receptors were taken from a woman aged 25 to 45 with Graves' ophthalmopathy.

In its sample, this clonotype was seen many times. This rearrangement joins TRBV12-3 or TRBV12-4 to TRBJ2-5; possibly TRBD2 for D (6 bases). V gave up 0 bases and J gave up 6 bases, with 14 bases separating them. This CDR3 region has 15 residues. The CDR3 region is CASSLAGGTSQTQYF. Written as DNA, the CDR3 is TGTGCCAGCAGTTTAGCGGGGGGAACCTCCCAGACCCAGTACTTC.

This clonotype was seen at least ten times. The chain links TRBV11-2 to TRBJ1-5; D uncertain. Trimming left V 1 base short and J 3 bases short, with 16 bases between. CDR1 and CDR2 from the germline V gene are SGHAT and FQNNGV. The length of the CDR3 is 17 residues. The CDR3: CASSLVWLEEPNQPQHF. Here the CDR3 DNA reads TGTGCCAGCAGCTTAGTCTGGCTGGAAGAACCCAATCAGCCCCAGCATTTT.

This clonotype was counted ten times or more. The rearrangement links TRBV12-3 or TRBV12-4 to TRBJ1-2; D is undetermined. The V gene lost 5 bases and the J gene lost 1 base, with 11 bases spanning the gap. CDR3 length: 14 residues. This CDR3 reads CASSQILDNYGYTF. In DNA form, the CDR3 reads TGTGCCAGCAGTCAGATCCTAGATAACTATGGCTACACCTTC.

This rearrangement joins TRBV5-1 to TRBJ2-4, with 7 bases matching TRBD1. CDR1 and CDR2 from the germline V gene are SGHRS and YFSETQ. The CDR3 is 16 residues long. V shed 0 bases and J 2 bases; nucleotides not matched to a gene: 5. The CDR3 nucleotides read TGCGCCAGCAGCTTGGCAAGGACAGGCACCAAAAACATTCAGTACTTC. Translated, it gives CASSLARTGTKNIQYF.

This clonotype was counted at least ten times. V usage is TRBV29-1 and J usage is TRBJ1-1; 10 nucleotides agree with TRBD1. The CDR3 extends over 15 amino acids. CDR1 SQVTM and CDR2 ANQGSEA come from the germline V gene. V dropped 4 bases and J dropped 4; count of bases not matched to a gene: 9. CDR3 DNA sequence: TGCAGCGTTGGAAAGACAGGGGGCCTTTTCACTGAAGCTTTCTTT. It yields the protein CSVGKTGGLFTEAFF. The whole variable domain, filled in from reference TRBV29-1 and TRBJ1-1, reads SAVISQKPSRDICQRGTSLTIQCQVDSQVTMMFWYRQQPGQSLTLIATANQGSEATYESGFVIDKFPISRPNLTFSTLTVSNMSPEDSSIYLCSVGKTGGLFTEAFFGQGTRLTVV.